One sample yielded the 17 T cell receptor beta chains listed below, sequenced in a study of OX40 agonist ivuxolimab in advanced cancers. The protocol was immunoSEQ multiplex PCR, while the TCRdb copy is restricted to in-frame clones and leaves out a portion. The table records under 45,000 clones, around four fifths of them present only once. The starting material was CD4+ or CD8+ T cells sorted from blood, obtained in a trial of the OX40 agonist ivuxolimab. These TCRs come from an adult with an advanced solid tumor such as melanoma, head and neck, liver or kidney cancer.

The V gene is TRBV6-5, the J gene TRBJ2-7; D is undetermined. The CDR3 contains 12 residues. Looked up from germline, CDR1 is MNHEY and CDR2 is SVGAGI. Deletions cut 4 bases from V and 3 bases from J, with 7 bases between. The CDR3 DNA reads as TGTGCCAGCAGTTTAACTCGCTACGAGCAGTACTTC. This sequence encodes CASSLTRYEQYF.

The chain is built from TRBV30 and TRBJ2-6; D not certain. The germline V gene encodes CDR1 GTSNPN and CDR2 SVGIG (reference sequence). CDR3 length: 14 amino acids. V was clipped by 5 bases and J by 0 bases, with 8 bases between them. The chain's CDR3 is CAWGRSSGANVLTF. In DNA, the CDR3 is TGTGCCTGGGGTCGTAGCTCTGGGGCCAACGTCCTGACTTTC. The full variable domain, completed using reference TRBV30 and TRBJ2-6, is SQTIHQWPATLVQPVGSPLSLECTVEGTSNPNLYWYRQAAGRGLQLLFYSVGIGQISSEVPQNLSASRPQDRQFILSSKKLLLSDSGFYLCAWGRSSGANVLTFGAGSRLTVL.

J is TRBJ1-1 and V is TRBV5-1, with 7 positions matching TRBD1. The trim removed 0 bases at V and 3 bases at J, leaving 5 bases unmatched. The CDR3 length is 15 residues. Germline values: CDR1 SGHRS, CDR2 YFSETQ. The CDR3 is CASSLGTGSYTEAFF. The CDR3 DNA reads as TGCGCCAGCAGCTTGGGGACAGGCTCTTACACTGAAGCTTTCTTT. Complete variable domain (other parts from reference TRBV5-1 and TRBJ1-1): KAGVTQTPRYLIKTRGQQVTLSCSPISGHRSVSWYQQTPGQGLQFLFEYFSETQRNKGNFPGRFSGRQFSNSRSEMNVSTLELGDSALYLCASSLGTGSYTEAFFGQGTRLTVV.

The CDR3 here is CASSLALDSPQYF. DNA for the CDR3: TGCGCCAGCAGCTTAGCGTTGGACAGCCCCCAGTACTTC. V and J are TRBV5-1 and TRBJ2-5; a weak D match, TRBD1 (6 bases). The CDR3 consists of 13 residues. Germline assignment: CDR1 SGHRS and CDR2 YFSETQ. Trimming took 2 bases from V and 9 from J, leaving 14 bases between them.

The chain couples TRBV11-2 to TRBJ2-2, with D uncertain. CDR1 SGHAT and CDR2 FQNNGV come from the germline V gene. Deletions cut 0 bases from V and 5 bases from J, with 16 bases between. CDR3 length: 17 amino acids. CDR3 bases: TGTGCCAGCAGCTTAGAGTCTCCGGGCCTTGGGACCGGGGAGCTGTTTTTT. Translation: CASSLESPGLGTGELFF.

The chain links TRBV27 to TRBJ1-5; TRBD1 agrees at 8 bases. This CDR3 region has 15 residues. Per germline, CDR1 MNHEY and CDR2 SMNVEV (reference sequence). V was pared by 0 bases and J by 7 bases, with 5 bases of the junction left unmatched. The chain's CDR3 is CASSLSGQGGQPQHF. In DNA form, the CDR3 reads TGTGCCAGCAGTTTATCTGGACAGGGCGGCCAGCCCCAGCATTTT.

The chain combines TRBV19 with TRBJ1-2; no reliable D call. Trimming removed 4 bases from V and 4 bases from J, with 10 bases in between. This CDR3 is built from 13 residues. The germline V gene encodes CDR1 LNHDA and CDR2 SQIVND (reference sequence). CDR3 in amino acids: CASSSGPFYGYTF. CDR3 bases: TGTGCCAGTAGTAGCGGACCGTTCTATGGCTACACCTTC.

The chain uses TRBV6-1 and TRBJ1-1; D not resolved. Germline V CDR1 and CDR2: MNHNS, SASEGT. The germline V and J ends were trimmed by 5 bases and 2 bases, with 12 bases remaining between them. The CDR3 contains 14 residues. The CDR3 DNA reads as TGTGCCAGCAGTTTGGGCGGCCTTAACACTGAAGCTTTCTTT. This sequence encodes CASSLGGLNTEAFF.

The chain is built from TRBV13 and TRBJ2-3, with TRBD2 matching over 9 bases. CDR1 and CDR2 (germline): PRHDT, FYEKMQ (reference sequence). The CDR3 totals 16 residues. Trimming removed 4 bases from V and 3 bases from J; junction bases left unmatched: 8. CDR3 DNA sequence: TGTGCCAGCAGCTCCCAGGCGGGAGGGCCTACAGATACGCAGTATTTT. As protein: CASSSQAGGPTDTQYF.

The table lists this clone with a count of one. This chain links TRBV5-5 with TRBJ2-3; TRBD2 agrees at 9 bases. Trimming at V came to 5 bases and at J to 3 bases, leaving 4 bases not matched to a gene. Germline CDR1 is SGHKS and CDR2 is YYEKEE (reference sequence). CDR3 length: 14 residues. The DNA of the CDR3 is TGTGCCAGCAGTCCGCTAGCGGGGACAGATACGCAGTATTTT. Translated: CASSPLAGTDTQYF.

In this sample, this clone turned up a few times. The chain recombines TRBV5-1 with TRBJ2-5; a possible D gene is TRBD1 (6 bases). CDR1 is SGHRS, CDR2 YFSETQ, per germline. The V gene lost 2 bases and the J gene lost 5 bases, with 13 bases spanning the gap. The CDR3 consists of 14 residues. The CDR3 loop is CASSLLEGGETQYF. CDR3 bases: TGCGCCAGCAGCTTATTGGAAGGGGGTGAGACCCAGTACTTC.

This sequence joins TRBV7-2 and TRBJ1-2; the D gene is possibly TRBD1 (5 bases). The V and J ends lost 4 bases and 4 bases respectively, with 16 bases between them. CDR1 and CDR2 from the germline V gene are SGHTA and FQGNSA. This CDR3 comprises 15 residues. CDR3 DNA sequence: TGTGCCAGCAGCTCACCAGAGAGGGGTGTCTATGGCTACACCTTC. Translated, it gives CASSSPERGVYGYTF.

V usage is TRBV25-1 and J usage is TRBJ2-5; no definite D call. CDR1 and CDR2 from the germline V gene are MGHDK and SYGVNS. V gave up 3 bases and J gave up 2 bases, with 13 bases separating them. CDR3 length equals 15 residues. The CDR3 bases are TGTGCCAGCAGTGATCGGACGGAAAATCAAGAGACCCAGTACTTC. Its protein product is CASSDRTENQETQYF.

This chain uses TRBV18 with TRBJ2-2; D gene ambiguous. There are 17 residues in the CDR3. Germline CDR1 KGHSH, CDR2 LQKENI. Trimming stripped 1 base from V and 0 bases from J, with 12 bases between. The CDR3 sequence is CASSPRPDPTNTGELFF. In nucleotides, the CDR3 is TGTGCCAGCTCACCACGGCCGGACCCAACGAACACCGGGGAGCTGTTTTTT.

The chain combines TRBV19 with TRBJ2-7; TRBD1 agrees at 7 bases. The CDR3 totals 15 residues. With V trimmed by 6 bases and J by 5 bases, 13 bases remained unmatched. Germline CDR1 LNHDA, CDR2 SQIVND (reference sequence). This CDR3 is CASRAGTAQADEQYF. CDR3 nucleotides: TGTGCCAGTAGGGCCGGGACAGCCCAGGCCGACGAGCAGTACTTC.

The chain has TRBV6-5 and TRBJ2-6; no reliable D call. The CDR3 consists of 14 residues. The germline CDR1 and CDR2 sequences are MNHEY and SVGAGI. The V end lost 5 bases, the J end lost 2 bases, and 7 bases lay between the germline ends. The CDR3 bases are TGTGCCAGCAGTGCGAGAGCTGGGGCCAACGTCCTGACTTTC. It codes for CASSARAGANVLTF.

The chain links TRBV9 to TRBJ2-1; tentative D call: TRBD2 (5 bases). V gave up 4 bases and J gave up 0 bases, with 11 bases separating them. CDR1 and CDR2 from the germline V gene are SGDLS and YYNGEE. The CDR3 is 15 amino acids. The CDR3 DNA reads as TGTGCCAGCAGCCCCCAAGGGAGCTCCTACAATGAGCAGTTCTTC. It codes for CASSPQGSSYNEQFF.